The clone carrying this T cell receptor beta chain was observed a few times. Its antigen is currently unknown. V lost 0 bases to trimming and J lost 3 bases, with 9 bases between them. The V gene's germline CDR1 is KGHSH and CDR2 LQKENI. This CDR3 is built from 14 residues. Each PCR replicate from the sorted subsets contained roughly 210 ng DNA, which is roughly 33,000 T cell genomes. TCRdb's table, derived via immunoSEQ multiplex PCR, lists solely in-frame clones and lacks some. This table has about 1 million clones, around 76% appearing once. The data originate from a study of shared clonotypes between healthy human individuals. Study-wide results and limits: Clonotypes not shared had lower generation probabilities than those common to all four donors. Rarefaction demonstrated incomplete sorted-subset sequencing despite large depth.

Material: memory CD4+ T cells sorted from blood. The subset was: CD45RA-negative fraction. The TCR sequence derives from a man younger than 35 in good health. The chain carries TRBV18 and TRBJ2-7, with D unresolved. CDR3 loop: CASSPPVSRYEQYF. The DNA for the CDR3 is TGTGCCAGCTCACCACCGGTGTCGCGCTACGAGCAGTACTTC.